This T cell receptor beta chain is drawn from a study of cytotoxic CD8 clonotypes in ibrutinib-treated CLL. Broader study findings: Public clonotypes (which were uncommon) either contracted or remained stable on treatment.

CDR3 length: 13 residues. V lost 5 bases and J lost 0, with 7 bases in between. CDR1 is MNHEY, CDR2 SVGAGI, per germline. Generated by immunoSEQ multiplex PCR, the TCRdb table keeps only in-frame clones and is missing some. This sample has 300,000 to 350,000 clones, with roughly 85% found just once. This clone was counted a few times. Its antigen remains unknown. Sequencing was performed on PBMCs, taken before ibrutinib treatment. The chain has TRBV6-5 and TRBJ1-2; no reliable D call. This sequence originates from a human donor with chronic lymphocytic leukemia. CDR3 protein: CASSQHSNYGYTF. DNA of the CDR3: TGTGCCAGCAGTCAGCACTCTAACTATGGCTACACCTTC.